These 32 T cell receptor beta chains originate from one sample sequenced in a study of patients and donors after allogeneic stem cell transplantation. TCRdb reprocessed the RT-PCR reads via MiXCR and lists one record per CDR3 protein. The repertoire has about a million distinct CDR3 sequences, roughly 18% of them found once; the top ten carry about 6%. Sequenced: blood, either unsorted or a sorted T cell fraction (not recorded which). Receptors were obtained from a human donor who was either an allogeneic HSCT recipient or a stem cell or donor lymphocyte infusion donor (not recorded which). It is not recorded whose cells these are; they may come from a transplant donor.

In its sample, this clonotype was seen a few times. This chain joins TRBV10-3 and TRBJ1-4, with TRBD1 identical over 10 bases. J gave up 7 bases and V 10 bases, and 6 bases lay outside the gene matches. Germline lookup yields CDR1 ENHRY and CDR2 SYGVKD. This CDR3 has 13 amino acids. The CDR3 is CATRQGAFEKLFF. CDR3 sequence (DNA): TGTGCCACGCGACAGGGGGCTTTTGAAAAACTGTTTTTT.

J is TRBJ2-7 and V is TRBV6-1; perhaps TRBD2 as D (6 bases). Trimming took off 6 bases at V and 1 base at J, with 16 bases between the two ends. The CDR3 length is 15 residues. Germline V CDR1 and CDR2: MNHNS, SASEGT. CDR3 amino acids: CASRARVAGSYEQYF. In nucleotides, the CDR3 is TGTGCCAGCAGGGCCAGGGTGGCGGGGTCCTACGAGCAGTACTTC.

This clonotype has a count of ten or more. V and J are TRBV4-3 and TRBJ2-1, with D perhaps assigned TRBD1 or TRBD2 (7 bases each). CDR3 length: 15 amino acids. The V end was cut by 2 bases, the J end by 11 bases, with 19 bases between. Germline V CDR1 and CDR2: LGHNA, YSLEER. This CDR3 is CASSQLRGAGGQQFF. In DNA form, the CDR3 reads TGCGCCAGCAGCCAACTCCGGGGGGCAGGGGGTCAGCAGTTCTTC.

Only a few counts were recorded for this clonotype. This chain links TRBV29-1 with TRBJ1-1; 7 bases are shared with TRBD1. The CDR3 spans 16 residues. The V gene end was trimmed by 4 bases and the J gene end by 3 bases; junction bases not matched to a gene: 14. Germline V gene lookup returns CDR1 SQVTM and CDR2 ANQGSEA. CDR3: CSVVRWKGGHDTEAFF. In DNA, the CDR3 is TGCAGCGTTGTCCGGTGGAAAGGGGGCCACGACACTGAAGCTTTCTTT.

This clonotype has just a few counts. The chain employs TRBV18 and TRBJ2-2; possibly TRBD2 for D (6 bases). The CDR3 spans 15 residues. The V and J ends lost 0 bases and 3 bases respectively, with 8 bases between them. Germline values: CDR1 KGHSH, CDR2 LQKENI. The CDR3 bases are TGTGCCAGCTCACCACCGCCGGGGGACACCGGGGAGCTGTTTTTT. This codes for CASSPPPGDTGELFF.

V and J are TRBV9 and TRBJ2-5, with 9 bases identical to TRBD1. The CDR3 loop spans 13 amino acids. Looked up from germline, CDR1 is SGDLS and CDR2 is YYNGEE. V dropped 3 bases and J dropped 5; count of bases not matched to a gene: 2. DNA for the CDR3: TGTGCCAGCAGCGGGACAGGGGCCGAGACCCAGTACTTC. Protein sequence: CASSGTGAETQYF.

The chain joins TRBV4-3 to TRBJ2-7; TRBD1 matches 7 bases. Looked up from germline, CDR1 is LGHNA and CDR2 is YSLEER. With 2 bases clipped from V and 7 bases from J, the junction kept 11 bases outside the gene matches. This CDR3 has 15 amino acids. This chain's CDR3 is CASSQRTGPAMEQYF. The CDR3 nucleotides read TGCGCCAGCAGCCAACGGACAGGTCCTGCAATGGAGCAGTACTTC.

V is TRBV6-2 or TRBV6-3 and J is TRBJ1-2; a possible D gene is TRBD1 (5 bases). CDR1 and CDR2 from the germline V gene are MNHEY and SVGEGT. The V gene lost 11 bases and the J gene lost 2 bases, with 18 bases spanning the gap. The CDR3 sequence is 14 residues long. This chain's CDR3 is CASNLPGTNYGYTF. The CDR3 DNA follows: TGTGCCTCCAACCTGCCCGGGACCAACTATGGCTACACCTTC.

This clonotype has a handful of counts. The chain has TRBV5-1 and TRBJ2-6, with unresolved D. The CDR3 is 13 amino acids. V was clipped by 8 bases and J by 0 bases, with 6 bases between them. Germline V gene sequence: CDR1 SGHRS, CDR2 YFSETQ. This CDR3 is CASGYSGANVLTF. Here the CDR3 DNA reads TGCGCCAGTGGATACTCTGGGGCCAACGTCCTGACTTTC.

This clonotype was seen a handful of times. The chain combines TRBV5-1 with TRBJ2-7; a possible D gene is TRBD1 (5 bases). From germline, CDR1 is SGHRS and CDR2 YFSETQ. Trimming took 0 bases from V and 2 from J, leaving 9 bases between them. This CDR3 has 14 amino acids. As DNA, the CDR3 is TGCGCCAGCAGCTTGGGCATAGGGGCCTACGAGCAGTACTTC. Translating it yields CASSLGIGAYEQYF.

This clonotype was seen more than once but under ten times. The V call is TRBV20-1, the J call TRBJ1-5; D is perhaps TRBD1 (6 bases). The CDR3 totals 15 residues. Germline loops: CDR1 DFQATT, CDR2 SNEGSKA (reference sequence). V gave up 1 base and J gave up 5 bases, with 15 bases separating them. The CDR3 loop reads CSARGGQGNHQPQHF. CDR3 in DNA: TGCAGTGCTAGAGGGGGGCAGGGGAATCATCAGCCCCAGCATTTT.

This clonotype was counted a few times. The chain employs TRBV20-1 and TRBJ2-5, with TRBD2 matching over 7 bases. The ends lost 5 bases at V and 1 base at J; junction bases unmatched: 4. The CDR3 has 13 amino acids. CDR1 and CDR2 (germline): DFQATT, SNEGSKA (reference sequence). Written as DNA, the CDR3 is TGCAGTGCTGTCGGGACTATCCAAGAGACCCAGTACTTC. Protein: CSAVGTIQETQYF.

This rearrangement joins TRBV5-4 to TRBJ2-7, with 13 nucleotides matching TRBD2. The CDR3 consists of 16 residues. V gave up 5 bases and J gave up 4 bases; unmatched junction bases: 9. Germline V CDR1 and CDR2: SGHNT, YYREEE (reference sequence). CDR3 DNA sequence: TGTGCCAGCAGTCCACGGACTAGCGGGGGCCTGTACGAGCAGTACTTC. It is translated as CASSPRTSGGLYEQYF. The full variable domain, completed using reference TRBV5-4 and TRBJ2-7, is ETGVTQSPTHLIKTRGQQVTLRCSSQSGHNTVSWYQQALGQGPQFIFQYYREEENGRGNFPPRFSGLQFPNYSSELNVNALELDDSALYLCASSPRTSGGLYEQYFGPGTRLTVT.

The rearrangement links TRBV12-3 or TRBV12-4 to TRBJ2-1; 7 bases align to TRBD2. The CDR3 is 14 residues long. J was trimmed by 9 bases and V by 2 bases; bases with no gene match: 7. CDR3 nucleotides: TGTGCCAGCAGTTTACCCGGACTAGGAGCTGAGCAGTTCTTC. Translation gives CASSLPGLGAEQFF.

The chain links TRBV5-1 to TRBJ1-2; unclear D gene. The CDR3 covers 15 residues. Germline lookup yields CDR1 SGHRS and CDR2 YFSETQ. Trimming left V 4 bases short and J 6 bases short, with 19 bases between. The CDR3 DNA reads TGCGCCAGCAGCCTGGAAAACCACCTTAGGGATGGCTACACCTTC. Protein sequence: CASSLENHLRDGYTF.

In this sample, this clonotype turned up many times. The genes are TRBV12-3 or TRBV12-4 and TRBJ2-7; 7 positions match TRBD2. Unmatched junction bases numbered 17, after V lost 10 bases and J lost 2 bases. The CDR3 length is 16 residues. CDR3: CATSPGGIGRAYEQYF. The DNA of the CDR3 is TGTGCCACCTCCCCAGGCGGGATTGGGAGGGCCTACGAGCAGTACTTC.

Ten or more counts support this clonotype. The chain has TRBV12-5 and TRBJ2-1; D might be TRBD2 (5 bases). CDR3 size: 13 residues. Per the germline V gene, CDR1 is LGHNT and CDR2 is FRNRAP. Trimming removed 0 bases at V and 9 bases at J, with 9 bases between. CDR3 DNA sequence: TGTGCTAGTGGTTTGGTACTAGGAGGTGAGCAGTTCTTC. This gives the protein CASGLVLGGEQFF.

This clonotype was detected a few times. The rearrangement links TRBV5-7 to TRBJ1-2, with unresolved D. TRBV5-7 is flagged as an ORF with uncertain function. V lost 5 bases to trimming and J lost 6 bases, with 11 bases between them. The CDR3 contains 12 residues. The CDR3 DNA is TGTGCCAGCAGTGGTTTTCACCATGGCTACACCTTC. Its translation: CASSGFHHGYTF.

J is TRBJ2-3 and V is TRBV4-2, with 8 nucleotides matching TRBD1. CDR1 LGHNA and CDR2 YNFKEQ come from the germline V gene. The junction had 6 bases not matched to a gene; V was cut back by 2 bases and J by 5 bases. CDR3 length: 15 amino acids. CDR3 protein: CASSQLTGAGDTQYF. DNA for the CDR3: TGTGCCAGCAGCCAATTGACAGGGGCCGGAGATACGCAGTATTTT.

There are a few counts of this clonotype. The chain employs TRBV20-1 and TRBJ1-4, with D perhaps matching TRBD1 (5 bases). With 2 bases removed from V and 8 bases from J, the gap between germline ends came to 12 bases. The CDR3 contains 13 residues. Germline values: CDR1 DFQATT, CDR2 SNEGSKA (reference sequence). CDR3 nucleotide sequence: TGCAGTGCTAGAATTCAGGGTTGGGAAAAACTGTTTTTT. The encoded protein is CSARIQGWEKLFF.

This clonotype showed up many times. V is TRBV12-3 or TRBV12-4 and J is TRBJ2-7; the match to TRBD2 covers 11 bases. Trimming took 4 bases from V and 4 from J; bases not matched to a gene: 3. The CDR3 is 14 residues long. As DNA, the CDR3 is TGTGCCAGCAGTTCTAGCGGGAGGAATTACGAGCAGTACTTC. Amino acids: CASSSSGRNYEQYF.

The chain has TRBV7-6 and TRBJ2-3; 10 bases fit TRBD2. With V trimmed by 3 bases and J by 6 bases, 6 bases remained unmatched. The CDR3 runs 15 residues. Germline CDR1 reads SGHVS; CDR2 reads FNYEAQ. The CDR3 nucleotides are TGTGCCAGCAGCTTCGGAGCGGGGGGGCTGGATACGCAGTATTTT. It specifies CASSFGAGGLDTQYF.

This clonotype has just a few counts. The chain couples TRBV20-1 to TRBJ2-7; the match to TRBD1 covers 9 bases. The J segment lost 1 base and the V segment lost 8 bases, leaving 3 bases of the junction unmatched. CDR3 length equals 12 residues. Germline loops: CDR1 DFQATT, CDR2 SNEGSKA (reference sequence). CDR3 amino acids: CSFGTGSYEQYF. The CDR3 bases are TGCAGTTTCGGGACAGGGTCCTACGAGCAGTACTTC.

V gene TRBV5-1 combines with J gene TRBJ2-2, with a tentative D call TRBD1 (6 bases). Trimming removed 0 bases at V and 9 bases at J, with 15 bases between. Germline CDR1 and CDR2: SGHRS and YFSETQ. The CDR3 spans 15 residues. CDR3 in amino acids: CASSLAGQASWELFF. For the CDR3, the DNA is TGCGCCAGCAGCTTGGCGGGACAAGCAAGCTGGGAGCTGTTTTTT.

The rearrangement joins TRBV6-1 to TRBJ2-3; D possibly corresponds to TRBD2 (6 bases). Germline values: CDR1 MNHNS, CDR2 SASEGT. There are 15 residues in the CDR3. V lost 6 bases, J lost 1 base, and 14 bases lay in between. CDR3 residues: CASRGTGVGTDTQYF. CDR3 nucleotides: TGTGCCAGCAGGGGGACGGGGGTCGGCACAGATACGCAGTATTTT.

This clonotype has only a few counts. V and J are TRBV10-3 and TRBJ2-2, with 8 bases identical to TRBD1. Trimming took 6 bases from V and 5 from J; bases not matched to a gene: 8. CDR3 length equals 15 residues. The germline V gene has CDR1 ENHRY and CDR2 SYGVKD. CDR3 sequence (DNA): TGTGCCATCAGCCCCCTTGGACAGGGTACCGGGGAGCTGTTTTTT. Translating it yields CAISPLGQGTGELFF.

The chain is built from TRBV4-1 and TRBJ2-7, with TRBD1 matching 10 bases. V lost 0 bases and J lost 3; bases outside the gene matches: 8. CDR1 is MGHRA, CDR2 YSYEKL, per germline. This CDR3 has 17 residues. In DNA, the CDR3 is TGCGCCAGCAGCCAAGACCCGCGGGACAGGGGCTTCTACGAGCAGTACTTC. Translated: CASSQDPRDRGFYEQYF.

This clonotype turned up a few times. The chain uses TRBV4-3 and TRBJ1-5; tentative D call: TRBD1 (5 bases). The CDR3 spans 15 residues. The V and J ends lost 0 bases and 7 bases respectively, with 13 bases between them. From germline, CDR1 is LGHNA and CDR2 YSLEER. The DNA of the CDR3 is TGCGCCAGCAGCCAAGAGGGGCGCGGAGGCCAGCCCCAGCATTTT. Protein product: CASSQEGRGGQPQHF.

Many counts were recorded for this clonotype. V gene TRBV7-3 combines with J gene TRBJ1-2, with D possibly TRBD1 on 6 matching bases. This CDR3 is built from 15 residues. V lost 2 bases to trimming and J lost 4 bases, with 14 bases between them. CDR1 is SGHTA, CDR2 FQGTGA, per germline. CDR3 DNA sequence: TGTGCCAGCAGCTTAGGTCAGGGGATTAGCTATGGCTACACCTTC. This sequence encodes CASSLGQGISYGYTF.

The J gene is TRBJ2-2, the V gene TRBV19; tentative D call: TRBD2 (7 bases). The V gene's germline CDR1 is LNHDA and CDR2 SQIVND (reference sequence). CDR3 length: 16 amino acids. The V end was cut by 7 bases, the J end by 2 bases, with 17 bases between. CDR3 amino acids: CASTWGGAINTGELFF. For the CDR3, the DNA is TGTGCCAGTACCTGGGGGGGGGCCATCAACACCGGGGAGCTGTTTTTT.

This clonotype was picked up a small number of times. The V gene is TRBV7-2, the J gene TRBJ2-7; D unclear. Trimming stripped 1 base from V and 0 bases from J, with 13 bases between. CDR1 SGHTA and CDR2 FQGNSA come from the germline V gene. The CDR3 contains 16 residues. CDR3 DNA: TGTGCCAGCAGCTTAGACGGTTTTCGGAGCTCCTACGAGCAGTACTTC. It translates to CASSLDGFRSSYEQYF.

The chain joins TRBV20-1 to TRBJ2-5; D is unresolved. CDR1 is DFQATT and CDR2 is SNEGSKA in the germline V gene (reference sequence). This CDR3 has 11 amino acids. With 1 base removed from V and 5 bases from J, the gap between germline ends came to 5 bases. The CDR3 sequence: CSARGWETQYF. CDR3 bases: TGCAGTGCTAGAGGATGGGAGACCCAGTACTTC.